This T cell receptor beta chain was obtained from a study of post-analysis software for immune sequencing data. Whole-study context: As for disease course, relapsing-remitting, secondary progressive and progressive-relapsing multiple sclerosis were all included. Notes on the study in general: Significantly decreased normalized Chao1 diversity was recorded for multiple sclerosis patients relative to controls. TRBV segments more frequent in patients than in controls numbered several and included TRBV5-6, TRBV5-1 and TRBV20-1. With F measure, samples from one preparation batch clustered together strongly.

CDR1 and CDR2 (germline): MNHEY, SVGAGI. The CDR3 has 16 residues. V trimming: 4 bases; J trimming: 6 bases; junction bases outside the gene matches: 11. Worth noting for this clonotype: The antigen is not known.

TCR beta cDNA libraries included unique molecular identifiers. From the PCR reads, TCRdb called clonotypes with MiXCR, one entry per CDR3 protein. The sample holds 800,000 to 950,000 distinct CDR3 sequences; approximately 53% are singletons and the top ten take 4.6%. The chain employs TRBV6-5 and TRBJ2-1; 8 bases align to TRBD1. Sequencing used blood. The sequence derives from a girl aged 10-17 years with multiple sclerosis. DNA of the CDR3: TGTGCCAGCAGTTCCGTGACAGGGGTGTTTCGCAATGAGCAGTTCTTC. Translation: CASSSVTGVFRNEQFF.